The present T cell receptor beta chain was sequenced within a study of T cell repertoires in cytomegalovirus infection. Study at large: Recently described HLA-C-restricted plus well-studied HLA-B-restricted CMV epitopes were used. Shared public TCR beta signatures pointed to both CMV infection and a matching HLA type.

For this clonotype: Its matching antigen is unknown.

Trimming removed 7 bases at V and 5 bases at J, with 14 bases between. The CDR3 is made up of 13 amino acids. From germline, CDR1 is MNHEY and CDR2 SVGAGI. Notes on the study in general: CMV carriers with the relevant HLA were identified by cumulative public TCR beta family frequency. CMV-specific TCR beta clonotypes restricted by HLA-C were the ones dominating the ex vivo response.

TCRdb reanalysed the reads using MiXCR and keeps one entry per CDR3 protein. There are more than 55,000 distinct CDR3 sequences in the sample; roughly 20% occur only once, and 55% to 75% lies in the top ten. The chain combines TRBV6-5 with TRBJ2-5; TRBD2 is a possible D gene (7 bases). Sequences were derived from CD8+ T cells from cultured PBMCs, sampled from culture after CMV antigen stimulation. This TCR came from a human donor in good health (CMV status not recorded). Some clones in this sample may be carry-over from other donors' samples. CDR3 nucleotides: TGTGCCAGCACGAGGGGGGGAAAGGAGACCCAGTACTTC. Translation gives CASTRGGKETQYF.